The present entry profiles one T cell receptor (beta chain) with its context. Germline assignment: CDR1 SNHLY and CDR2 FYNNEI. The J segment lost 2 bases and the V segment lost 4 bases, leaving 10 bases of the junction unmatched. The CDR3 runs 17 residues. TCRdb's copy holds only in-frame clones and misses some; the assay was immunoSEQ multiplex PCR. The data show about 250,000 clones, about four fifths seen once. The record originates from a study of blood T cell repertoires in COVID-19. On the study more broadly: In each case, the material was cDNA or gDNA derived from T cells, B-cell-depleted T cells, or PBMCs.

Sequenced input: PBMCs or T cells enriched from blood (not recorded which). This chain joins TRBV2 and TRBJ2-5, with 10 bases that match TRBD2. This TCR was recovered from a man between 40 and 49 years old who had been exposed to COVID-19. CDR3 in amino acids: CASSVGRLAGVQETQYF. For the CDR3, the DNA is TGTGCCAGCAGTGTTGGTAGGCTAGCGGGAGTACAAGAGACCCAGTACTTC. Variable domain in full (rest from reference TRBV2 and TRBJ2-5): EPEVTQTPSHQVTQMGQEVILRCVPISNHLYFYWYRQILGQKVEFLVSFYNNEISEKSEIFDDQFSVERPDGSNFTLKIRSTKLEDSAMYFCASSVGRLAGVQETQYFGPGTRLLVL.